These 18 T cell receptor beta chains were all obtained from the same sample, sequenced in a study of blood T cell repertoires in COVID-19. TCRdb's copy holds only in-frame clones and misses some; the assay was immunoSEQ multiplex PCR. The sample shows 310,000 or so clones, roughly 89% of them seen only once. Sequencing input: PBMCs or T cells enriched from blood (not recorded which). The receptor source for this set is a woman aged 18-30 years with acute COVID-19.

J is TRBJ1-5 and V is TRBV28; no clear D gene. The CDR3 consists of 13 residues. Trimming shortened V by 2 bases and J by 4 bases, and 6 bases separated the two germline ends. CDR1 is MDHEN and CDR2 is SYDVKM in the germline V gene. The CDR3 region is CASSLTRNQPQHF. For the CDR3, the DNA is TGTGCCAGCAGTTTAACACGAAATCAGCCCCAGCATTTT.

The chain is built from TRBV18 and TRBJ1-2; 7 bases fit TRBD1. The CDR3 runs to 13 residues. Germline CDR1 and CDR2: KGHSH and LQKENI. V lost 5 bases to trimming and J lost 4 bases; unmatched junction nucleotides: 4. The CDR3 DNA is TGTGCCAGCTCAGCGGGACAGATCTATGGCTACACCTTC. Its translation: CASSAGQIYGYTF.

This chain connects TRBV30 to TRBJ1-4; D unresolved. Trimming shortened V by 3 bases and J by 8 bases, and 13 bases separated the two germline ends. The CDR3 runs 13 residues. The V gene's germline CDR1 is GTSNPN and CDR2 SVGIG (reference sequence). The CDR3 here is CAWSFTSGEKLFF. In DNA, the CDR3 is TGTGCCTGGAGCTTTACTTCGGGGGAAAAACTGTTTTTT.

The CDR3 coding sequence is TGTGCCTGGAGTGAGGAGTCCAGGGAAAATAATTCACCCCTCCACTTT. It encodes CAWSEESRENNSPLHF. This chain connects TRBV30 to TRBJ1-6; the D gene is possibly TRBD1 (5 bases). This CDR3 spans 16 amino acids. The V gene lost 1 base and the J gene lost 5 bases, with 15 bases spanning the gap. Germline V lookup: CDR1 GTSNPN, CDR2 SVGIG (reference sequence).

V usage is TRBV30 and J usage is TRBJ1-4; unclear D gene. V was clipped by 5 bases and J by 2 bases, with 9 bases between them. The CDR3 spans 13 residues. Germline lookup yields CDR1 GTSNPN and CDR2 SVGIG (reference sequence). In DNA form, the CDR3 reads TGTGCCTGGGCTAGAGAGACTAATGAAAAACTGTTTTTT. Amino acid sequence: CAWARETNEKLFF.

The chain uses TRBV5-1 and TRBJ1-4; D is perhaps TRBD1 (6 bases). Germline V lookup: CDR1 SGHRS, CDR2 YFSETQ. The CDR3 loop spans 16 amino acids. Trimming pared 4 bases from V and 5 bases from J, leaving 18 bases between. The CDR3 region has the DNA TGCGCCAGCAGCCCGAGTCCAGGGGCTGGGAATGAAAAACTGTTTTTT. Its translation is CASSPSPGAGNEKLFF.

J is TRBJ2-7 and V is TRBV7-9, with 13 bases fitting TRBD2. V lost 1 base to trimming and J lost 6 bases; unmatched junction nucleotides: 3. The CDR3 has 15 amino acids. Germline CDR1 reads SEHNR; CDR2 reads FQNEAQ (reference sequence). CDR3 nucleotide sequence: TGTGCCAGCAGCTTAGGGACTAGCGGGAGTGGCGAGCAGTACTTC. It specifies CASSLGTSGSGEQYF.

The gene calls are TRBV6-5 and TRBJ1-2; TRBD1 agrees at 7 bases. CDR1 is MNHEY and CDR2 is SVGAGI in the germline V gene. Trimming cost V 0 bases and J 0 bases; bases outside gene matches: 4. The CDR3 consists of 16 residues. CDR3 DNA sequence: TGTGCCAGCAGTTACTCGAGACAGGGAGCTAACTATGGCTACACCTTC. It specifies CASSYSRQGANYGYTF.

CDR3 region: CASSPNEDGYTF. CDR3 coding DNA: TGCGCCAGCAGCCCCAATGAGGATGGCTACACCTTC. The chain is built from TRBV5-1 and TRBJ1-2; no clear D. V lost 4 bases and J lost 6, with 10 bases in between. The germline V gene encodes CDR1 SGHRS and CDR2 YFSETQ. This CDR3 has 12 residues.

This chain joins TRBV19 and TRBJ2-4; 7 bases are shared with TRBD1. Germline V gene data show CDR1 as LNHDA and CDR2 as SQIVND (reference sequence). V trimming: 2 bases; J trimming: 0 bases; junction bases outside the gene matches: 10. The CDR3 sequence is 18 residues long. The CDR3 DNA is TGTGCCAGTAGTATACCGCGGAGGCAGGGGGTAGCCAAAAACATTCAGTACTTC. Its protein is CASSIPRRQGVAKNIQYF.

This sequence joins TRBV7-8 and TRBJ1-3; perhaps TRBD1 as D (6 bases). This CDR3 region has 14 residues. The germline CDR1 and CDR2 sequences are SGHVS and FQNEAQ. Trimming took 2 bases from V and 7 from J, leaving 12 bases between them. CDR3 bases: TGTGCCAGCAGCTTACTTACAGGGTCCAACACCATATATTTT. Translation gives CASSLLTGSNTIYF. Variable domain in full (rest from reference TRBV7-8 and TRBJ1-3): GAGVSQSPRYKVAKRGQDVALRCDPISGHVSLFWYQQALGQGPEFLTYFQNEAQLDKSGLPSDRFFAERPEGSVSTLKIQRTQQEDSAVYLCASSLLTGSNTIYFGEGSWLTVV.

CDR3 loop: CAISQENYEQYF. The CDR3 DNA reads TGTGCCATCAGCCAGGAAAACTACGAGCAGTACTTC. The chain carries TRBV10-3 and TRBJ2-7, with D unresolved. CDR1 is ENHRY and CDR2 is SYGVKD in the germline V gene. Trimming shortened V by 6 bases and J by 3 bases, and 9 bases separated the two germline ends. This CDR3 region has 12 residues.

The chain couples TRBV6-5 to TRBJ1-6; D may be TRBD1 (6 bases). Trimming pared 8 bases from V and 0 bases from J, leaving 11 bases between. The V gene's germline CDR1 is MNHEY and CDR2 SVGAGI. The CDR3 contains 15 residues. In nucleotides, the CDR3 is TGTGCCAGCGGGGGCAGACCCTCCTATAATTCACCCCTCCACTTT. Its protein product is CASGGRPSYNSPLHF.

This rearrangement joins TRBV16 to TRBJ2-1, with 15 positions matching TRBD2. CDR1 is KGHSY and CDR2 is FQNENV in the germline V gene. Trimming at V came to 0 bases and at J to 7 bases, leaving 1 base not matched to a gene. The length of the CDR3 is 16 residues. In DNA form, the CDR3 reads TGTGCCAGCAGCCAATCGGGACTAGCGGGAGGTAATGAGCAGTTCTTC. Translating it yields CASSQSGLAGGNEQFF.

This chain links TRBV3-1 (or the pseudogene TRBV3-2) with TRBJ2-3, with TRBD2 matching over 11 bases. Trimming removed 7 bases from V and 0 bases from J; junction bases left unmatched: 6. Per germline, CDR1 LGHDT and CDR2 YNNKEL (reference sequence). The CDR3 has 16 amino acids. CDR3 region: CASTSSGRLSTDTQYF. CDR3 DNA sequence: TGTGCCAGCACGTCTAGCGGGAGGCTCAGCACAGATACGCAGTATTTT.

This chain joins TRBV6-5 and TRBJ1-5; a possible D gene is TRBD1 (6 bases). Trimming pared 6 bases from V and 6 bases from J, leaving 15 bases between. CDR3 length: 14 amino acids. Looked up from germline, CDR1 is MNHEY and CDR2 is SVGAGI. This CDR3 reads CASREDPGVQPQHF. For the CDR3, the DNA is TGTGCCAGCAGGGAGGACCCAGGGGTTCAGCCCCAGCATTTT.

The CDR3 DNA is TGCGCCAGCAGCACTTTGGGATTTGGCGGGCCATACAATGAGCAGTTCTTC. Translating gives CASSTLGFGGPYNEQFF. The chain carries TRBV5-1 and TRBJ2-1; TRBD2 might be the D (5 bases). The CDR3 has 17 amino acids. The V gene's germline CDR1 is SGHRS and CDR2 YFSETQ. V lost 4 bases, J lost 4 bases, and 21 bases lay in between.

The chain is built from TRBV9 and TRBJ2-2; the D is unclear. CDR1 SGDLS and CDR2 YYNGEE come from the germline V gene. Trimming cost V 5 bases and J 6 bases, with 11 bases left between them. CDR3 length: 13 residues. The chain's CDR3 is CASSLLEAGELFF. The CDR3 DNA reads TGTGCCAGCAGTTTATTAGAGGCCGGGGAGCTGTTTTTT.